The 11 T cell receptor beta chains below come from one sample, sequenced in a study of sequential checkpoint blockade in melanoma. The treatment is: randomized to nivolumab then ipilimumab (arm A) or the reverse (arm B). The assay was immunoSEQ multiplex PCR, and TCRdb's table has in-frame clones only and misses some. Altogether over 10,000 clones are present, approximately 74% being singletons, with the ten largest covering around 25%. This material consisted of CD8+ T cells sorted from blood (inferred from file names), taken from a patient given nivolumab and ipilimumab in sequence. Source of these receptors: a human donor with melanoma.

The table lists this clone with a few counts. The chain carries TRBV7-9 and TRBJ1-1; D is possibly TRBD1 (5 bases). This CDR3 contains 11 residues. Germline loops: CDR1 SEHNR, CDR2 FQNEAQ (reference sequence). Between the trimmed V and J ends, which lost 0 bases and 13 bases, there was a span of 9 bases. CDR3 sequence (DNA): TGTGCCAGCAGCTTAGCAGGGGTTGATTTCTTT. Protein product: CASSLAGVDFF.

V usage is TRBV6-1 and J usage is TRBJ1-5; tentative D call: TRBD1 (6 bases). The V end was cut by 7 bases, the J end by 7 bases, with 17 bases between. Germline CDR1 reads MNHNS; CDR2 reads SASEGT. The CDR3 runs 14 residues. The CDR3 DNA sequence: TGTGCCAGCACCCCCGAGGGGGAAAAGCAGCCCCAGCATTTT. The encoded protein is CASTPEGEKQPQHF.

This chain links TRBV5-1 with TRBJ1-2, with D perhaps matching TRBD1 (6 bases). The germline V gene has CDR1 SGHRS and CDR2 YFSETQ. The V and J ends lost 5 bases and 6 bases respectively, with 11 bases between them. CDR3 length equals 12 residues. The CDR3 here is CASRGARDGYTF. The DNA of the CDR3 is TGCGCCAGCAGGGGGGCCCGCGATGGCTACACCTTC. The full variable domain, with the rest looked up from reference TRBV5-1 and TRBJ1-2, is KAGVTQTPRYLIKTRGQQVTLSCSPISGHRSVSWYQQTPGQGLQFLFEYFSETQRNKGNFPGRFSGRQFSNSRSEMNVSTLELGDSALYLCASRGARDGYTFGSGTRLTVV.

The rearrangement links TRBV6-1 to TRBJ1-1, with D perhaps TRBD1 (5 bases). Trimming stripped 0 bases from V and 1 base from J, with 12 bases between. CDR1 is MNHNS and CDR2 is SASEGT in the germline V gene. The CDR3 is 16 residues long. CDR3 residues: CASSEALGGPNTEAFF. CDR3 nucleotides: TGTGCCAGCAGTGAAGCGCTCGGGGGACCGAACACTGAAGCTTTCTTT.

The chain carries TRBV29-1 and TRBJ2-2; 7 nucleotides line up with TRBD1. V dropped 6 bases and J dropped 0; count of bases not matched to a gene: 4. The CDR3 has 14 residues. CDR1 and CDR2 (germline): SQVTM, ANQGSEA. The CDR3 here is CSVTGTANTGELFF. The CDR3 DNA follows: TGCAGCGTGACCGGGACAGCGAACACCGGGGAGCTGTTTTTT.

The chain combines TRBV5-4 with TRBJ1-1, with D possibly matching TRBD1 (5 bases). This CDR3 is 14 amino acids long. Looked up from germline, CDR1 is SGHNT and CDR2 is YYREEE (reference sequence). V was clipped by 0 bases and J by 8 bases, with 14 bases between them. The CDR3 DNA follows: TGTGCCAGCAGCTTGGGGCCGGGGGGAAGGGAAGCTTTCTTT. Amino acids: CASSLGPGGREAFF.

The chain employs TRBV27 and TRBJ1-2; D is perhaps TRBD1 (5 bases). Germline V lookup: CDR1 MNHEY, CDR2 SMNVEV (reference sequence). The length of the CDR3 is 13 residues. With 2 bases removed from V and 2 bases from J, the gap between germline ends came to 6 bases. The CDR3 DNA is TGTGCCAGCAGTTTACACAGGAACTATGGCTACACCTTC. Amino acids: CASSLHRNYGYTF.

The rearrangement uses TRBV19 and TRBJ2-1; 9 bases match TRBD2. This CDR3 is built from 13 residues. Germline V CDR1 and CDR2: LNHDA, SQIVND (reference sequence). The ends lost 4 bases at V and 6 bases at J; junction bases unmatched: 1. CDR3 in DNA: TGTGCCAGTAGTACACTAGCGGGCAATGAGCAGTTCTTC. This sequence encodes CASSTLAGNEQFF.

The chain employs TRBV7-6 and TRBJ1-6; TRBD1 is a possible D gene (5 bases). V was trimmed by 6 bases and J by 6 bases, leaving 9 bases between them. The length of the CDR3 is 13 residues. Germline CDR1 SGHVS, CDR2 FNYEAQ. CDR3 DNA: TGTGCCAGCAGGCCAGACAGTAATTCACCCCTCCACTTT. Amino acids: CASRPDSNSPLHF.

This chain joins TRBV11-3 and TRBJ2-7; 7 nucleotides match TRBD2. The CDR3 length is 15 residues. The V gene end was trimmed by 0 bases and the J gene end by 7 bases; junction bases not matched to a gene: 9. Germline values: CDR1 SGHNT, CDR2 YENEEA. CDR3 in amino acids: CASSLEPSLAWEQYF. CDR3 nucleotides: TGTGCCAGCAGCTTAGAACCGTCACTAGCGTGGGAGCAGTACTTC.

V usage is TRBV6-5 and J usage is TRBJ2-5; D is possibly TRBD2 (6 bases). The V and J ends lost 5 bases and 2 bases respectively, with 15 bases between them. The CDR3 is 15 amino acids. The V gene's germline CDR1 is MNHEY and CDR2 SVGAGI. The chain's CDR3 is CASSPEGGEQETQYF. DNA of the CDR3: TGTGCCAGCAGTCCTGAGGGAGGAGAGCAAGAGACCCAGTACTTC.